The clone carrying this T cell receptor (beta chain) was counted many times. Its specificity is not known. Treatment defined: PENTA 11 planned treatment interruption arm or continuous ART arm. At least 24 weeks of at least three-drug ART, in children 2 to 15 years. This entry is derived from a study of HIV-infected children after antiretroviral therapy interruption. Across the whole study: Children's median ages were around 9.1 years and 8 years by group. Continuous-treatment samples came from weeks 0, 48 and 150. The study's findings and limits: Shared-triplet CDR3 clusters increased after treatment interruption in three patients, significant only when one outlier was excluded.

Trimming removed 3 bases from V and 3 bases from J, with 18 bases in between. In germline, CDR1 is DFQATT, CDR2 SNEGSKA (reference sequence). This CDR3 is 15 amino acids long. A 3' RACE protocol on RNA, with unique molecular identifiers, produced the TCR library. In TCRdb, the 3' RACE reads were re-called with MiXCR into one record per CDR3 protein. The sample includes fewer than 7,500 distinct CDR3 sequences, more than 15% of them seen just once. The sample was CD45RO+ CD8+ T cells from PBMCs, pooled from several time points, taken from a donor given antiretroviral therapy, either interrupted or continuous. Subset indicated: memory CD8+ CD45RO+ CD45RA- T cells. The clonotype originates from a pool of human donors with HIV. The chain carries TRBV20-1 and TRBJ2-7; D might be TRBD1 (6 bases). CDR3 loop: CSASPGHGPFYEQYF. The CDR3 DNA is TGCAGTGCTAGTCCGGGACACGGTCCTTTCTACGAGCAGTACTTC.